The sample holds a few counts of the clone carrying this TCR beta chain. Its antigen remains unknown. Use of 60 Vbeta and 13 Jbeta primers characterized the PCR. Clones were sequenced by immunoSEQ multiplex PCR, and TCRdb holds only the in-frame ones, with some missing. The sample consists of over 150,000 clones, approximately 77% of them appearing once. These data originate in a study of cytomegalovirus exposure and HLA in healthy donors. Whole-study findings and limits: TCR beta chains numbering more than 150 were designated cytomegalovirus-associated.

The V end lost 1 base, the J end lost 7 bases, and 11 bases lay between the germline ends. The CDR3 loop spans 13 amino acids. CDR1 is SGHNT and CDR2 is YYREEE in the germline V gene (reference sequence). The chain combines TRBV5-4 with TRBJ1-2, with D perhaps TRBD1 (5 bases). The clonotype was recovered from a man in his fifties in good health and CMV-seropositive. The specimen was PBMCs. This CDR3 reads CASSLWGVGGYTF. CDR3 sequence (DNA): TGTGCCAGCAGCTTGTGGGGCGTGGGTGGCTACACCTTC.